The sequence of this TCR beta chain was determined in a study of spatial heterogeneity in lung cancer. Across the whole study: The library had UMIs, and each TCR and UMI pair averaged more than ten raw reads.

Noted time point: sample taken at primary tumor resection. Every TCR cDNA molecule carried a tag that served as a unique molecular identifier. TCRdb reprocessed the 5' RACE reads with MiXCR, giving one entry per CDR3 protein. Of approximately 92,000 distinct CDR3 sequences in the sample, approximately 12% are singletons; the top ten hold more than 40%. This clonotype was found a few times. The sample here was PBMCs, taken at surgery. This receptor was obtained from a male donor with early-stage non-small cell lung cancer.

Here the CDR3 reads CASSYSEPIVGNTIYF. The CDR3, as DNA: TGTGCCAGCAGTTACTCAGAGCCAATTGTGGGAAACACCATATATTTT. This chain uses TRBV6-5 with TRBJ1-3, with D unresolved. Germline CDR1 and CDR2: MNHEY and SVGAGI. Trimming took off 0 bases at V and 4 bases at J, with 13 bases between the two ends. This CDR3 is built from 16 residues.